The clone carrying this T cell receptor (beta chain) turned up a few times. Its target is not known. Per germline, CDR1 DFQATT and CDR2 SNEGSKA (reference sequence). CDR3 size: 12 residues. V lost 7 bases to trimming and J lost 0 bases, with 8 bases between them. The sample originates from a study of post-analysis software for immune sequencing data. The study, taken as a whole, reports: Roughly 5 TRBV segments were significantly more frequent in patients than in controls. TRBV5-6, TRBV5-1 and TRBV20-1 were among these segments.

Presence of unique molecular identifiers characterized the TCR beta cDNA libraries. TCRdb reprocessed the PCR reads with MiXCR, giving one entry per CDR3 protein. The repertoire holds 750,000 to 950,000 distinct CDR3 sequences, 53% seen once, with roughly 4.4% in the top ten. This clonotype was obtained from a girl between 5 and 17 years old with multiple sclerosis. The genes are TRBV20-1 and TRBJ2-3; D may be TRBD1 (5 bases). The sequencing input was blood. CDR3 amino acids: CSVAGSTDTQYF. CDR3 nucleotides: TGCAGTGTAGCAGGGAGCACAGATACGCAGTATTTT.